Below, one T cell receptor (beta chain) is given with its context. Its antigen is as yet unknown. The source of the sample is a study of cytomegalovirus exposure and HLA in healthy donors. V was clipped by 8 bases and J by 1 base, with 21 bases between them. The CDR3 extends over 17 amino acids. Germline values: CDR1 SGHTA, CDR2 FQGNSA. This PCR relied on a set of 60 Vbeta primers and 13 Jbeta primers. Here immunoSEQ multiplex PCR was the method, and the copy in TCRdb shows in-frame clones only, minus some. The sample shows hundreds of thousands of clones, 70% to 90% of them seen only once. Study-wide results and limits: The authors later linked a missense DCLRE1C variant to TCR beta V- and J-gene trimming.

The TCR comes from a woman younger than 30 in good health and CMV-seronegative. The chain is built from TRBV7-2 and TRBJ2-1, with D tentatively TRBD2 (6 bases). The sample comprised PBMCs. CDR3 in DNA: TGTGCCAGCCCCACCCTGGGGGAGCGGGCATCCTACAATGAGCAGTTCTTC. Its translation: CASPTLGERASYNEQFF.